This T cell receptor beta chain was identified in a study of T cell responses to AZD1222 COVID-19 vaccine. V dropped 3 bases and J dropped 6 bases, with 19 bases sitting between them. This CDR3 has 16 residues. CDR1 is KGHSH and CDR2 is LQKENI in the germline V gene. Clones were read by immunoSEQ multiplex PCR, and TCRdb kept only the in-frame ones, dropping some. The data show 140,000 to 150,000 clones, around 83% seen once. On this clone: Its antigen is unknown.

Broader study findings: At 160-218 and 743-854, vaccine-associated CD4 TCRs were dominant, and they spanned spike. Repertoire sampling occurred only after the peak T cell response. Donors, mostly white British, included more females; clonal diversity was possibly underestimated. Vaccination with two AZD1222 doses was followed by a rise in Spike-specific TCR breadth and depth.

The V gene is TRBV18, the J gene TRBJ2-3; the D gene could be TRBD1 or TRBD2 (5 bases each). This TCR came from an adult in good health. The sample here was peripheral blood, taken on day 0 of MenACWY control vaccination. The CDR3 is CASSPRMGDGTDTQYF. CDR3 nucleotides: TGTGCCAGCTCACCGCGAATGGGGGACGGGACGGATACGCAGTATTTT.